This TCR beta chain was documented in a study of control samples from healthy donors and cancer patients. The germline V gene encodes CDR1 SGHDT and CDR2 YYEEEE. The CDR3 totals 17 residues. V dropped 0 bases and J dropped 6 bases, with 21 bases sitting between them. Clones were sequenced by immunoSEQ multiplex PCR, and TCRdb holds only the in-frame ones, with some missing. The sample lists around 130,000 clones, 90% to 95% seen once, with 1.7% in the top ten. The source material was PBMCs. The V call is TRBV5-6, the J call TRBJ1-1; no clear D. The receptor was derived from a man between 50 and 59 years old with head and neck cancer. DNA for the CDR3: TGTGCCAGCAGCTTGGATCGAGGCACGGGCTGGAGGGCTGAAGCTTTCTTT. Encoded protein: CASSLDRGTGWRAEAFF.